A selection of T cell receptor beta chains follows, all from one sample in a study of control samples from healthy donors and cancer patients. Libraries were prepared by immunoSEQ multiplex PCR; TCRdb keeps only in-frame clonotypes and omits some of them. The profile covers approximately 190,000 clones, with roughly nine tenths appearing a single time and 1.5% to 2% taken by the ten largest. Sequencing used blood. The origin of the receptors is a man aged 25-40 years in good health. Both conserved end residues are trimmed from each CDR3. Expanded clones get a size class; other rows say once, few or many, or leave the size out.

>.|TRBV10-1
ASSESTGGWAGELF
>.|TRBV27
ASSPPGLLAF
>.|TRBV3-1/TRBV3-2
ASSRQDITNSPLH
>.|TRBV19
ARDGRDYGYT
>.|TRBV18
ASSPAGTSGYEQY
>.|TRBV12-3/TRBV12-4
ASSLSLDYEQY
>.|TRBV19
ASSINGGKAYEQY
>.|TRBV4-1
ASSQEGGNTEAF
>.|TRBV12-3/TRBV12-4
VSSLESYQPQH
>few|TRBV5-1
ASSEGTIYTGELF
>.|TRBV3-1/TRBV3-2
ASNSPGMNIQY
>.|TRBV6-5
ASSLREGWEQY
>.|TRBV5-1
ASSLEGGGPKGEKLF
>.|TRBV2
AMQGRAVYEQY
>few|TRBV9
ASSVREGDTGELF
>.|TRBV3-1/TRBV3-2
ASSQLQLDYGYT
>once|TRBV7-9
ASSPRRGNSPLH
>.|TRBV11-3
ANRILGPAKNIQY
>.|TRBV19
ASSNPGGYRTEAF
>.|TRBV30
AWSETNRAGGQPQH
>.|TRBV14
ASSQRRTGDMNTEAF
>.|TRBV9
ASNRGDADTQY
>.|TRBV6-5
ASIGPRATNEKLF
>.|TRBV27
ASSRDRVNSPLH
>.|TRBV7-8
ASSSPGMGKVREKLF
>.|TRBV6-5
ATSLGSPLH
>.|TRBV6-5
ASSYSGFANEKLF
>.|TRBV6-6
ASSYPRDYGYT
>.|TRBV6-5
ATKPGQNFRSYT
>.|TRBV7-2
ASSSTGRNYGYT